These T cell receptor beta chains were read from a single sample in a study of T cell responses to AZD1222 COVID-19 vaccine. The data were produced by immunoSEQ multiplex PCR, yet TCRdb's version contains in-frame clones alone and is incomplete. This repertoire shows about 140,000 clones, roughly 87% found once; its top ten account for 5% to 6.5%. Sample: peripheral blood, taken 28 days after the second AZD1222 dose. All receptors come from an adult who received the AZD1222 COVID-19 vaccine. Each CDR3 is given with its conserved first and last residue. The D gene is left open where the match is weak. Expanded clones are given a class, and other clones once, few, many or no size at all.

>TRBJ1-4|15|TRBV5-6|NA|TRBD1
CASSFRTGRNEKLFF
TGTGCCAGCAGCTTCAGGACAGGGCGGAACGAAAAACTGTTTTTT
>TRBJ1-4|15|TRBV6-1|NA|NA
CASSEFPGIDEKLFF
TGTGCCAGCAGTGAATTTCCAGGGATTGATGAAAAACTGTTTTTT
>TRBJ2-2|17|TRBV11-3|NA|TRBD2
CASSRGLAGGGAGELFF
TGTGCCAGCAGTCGAGGACTAGCGGGAGGCGGAGCCGGGGAGCTGTTTTTT
>TRBJ1-6|15|TRBV14|NA|NA
CASSQRVSWDSPLHF
TGTGCCAGCAGCCAGAGGGTCAGTTGGGATTCACCCCTCCACTTT
>TRBJ2-5|13|TRBV6-2/TRBV6-3|NA|NA
CASSDGQQETQYF
TGTGCCAGCAGTGACGGACAGCAAGAGACCCAGTACTTC
>TRBJ2-3|14|TRBV10-3|NA|NA
CAIGWDKLADTQYF
TGTGCCATCGGGTGGGACAAATTAGCAGATACGCAGTATTTT
>TRBJ1-1|15|TRBV29-1|once|NA
CSVGKSTGTNTEAFF
TGCAGCGTCGGGAAGTCAACAGGGACGAACACTGAAGCTTTCTTT
>TRBJ1-1|15|TRBV6-6|NA|NA
CASSPPERANTEAFF
TGTGCCAGCAGTCCGCCAGAAAGGGCGAACACTGAAGCTTTCTTT
>TRBJ2-7|15|TRBV5-1|NA|NA
CASSQGQTLSYEQYF
TGCGCCAGCAGCCAGGGACAAACCTTGTCCTACGAGCAGTACTTC
>TRBJ2-3|15|TRBV4-1|NA|NA
CASSPLPTSTDTQYF
TGCGCCAGCAGCCCTCTACCGACTAGCACAGATACGCAGTATTTT
>TRBJ1-2|13|TRBV30|NA|NA
CAWSVGQRSGYTF
TGTGCCTGGAGCGTAGGACAGAGAAGTGGCTACACCTTC
>TRBJ2-7|15|TRBV28|NA|TRBD1
CASSLPDRGSYEQYF
TGTGCCAGCAGTCTCCCGGACAGGGGATCCTACGAGCAGTACTTC
>TRBJ2-7|15|TRBV4-1|NA|NA
CASSQDQRTVYEQYF
TGCGCCAGCAGCCAAGATCAGAGGACTGTCTACGAGCAGTACTTC
>TRBJ2-1|12|TRBV6-5|NA|NA
CASKRGPNEQFF
TGTGCCAGCAAGAGAGGTCCCAATGAGCAGTTCTTC
>TRBJ2-5|13|TRBV6-5|few|NA
CASSLTAQETQYF
TGTGCCAGCAGCCTAACAGCACAAGAGACCCAGTACTTC
>TRBJ1-6|14|TRBV28|NA|TRBD1
CASAGQSYNSPLHF
TGTGCCTCGGCGGGACAGAGCTATAATTCACCCCTCCACTTT
>TRBJ1-6|15|TRBV27|NA|TRBD1
CASSPPTRGNSPLHF
TGTGCCAGCAGTCCCCCTACCAGGGGGAATTCACCCCTCCACTTT
>TRBJ2-7|12|TRBV28|NA|NA
CASSQGSYEQYF
TGTGCCAGCAGCCAGGGTTCCTACGAGCAGTACTTC
>TRBJ1-5|16|TRBV6-1|NA|NA
CASSEPGGVSNQPQHF
TGTGCCAGCAGTGAGCCCGGCGGGGTTAGCAATCAGCCCCAGCATTTT
>TRBJ1-2|17|TRBV5-1|once|NA
CASSSSTGGLRLYGYTF
TGCGCCAGCAGCTCGTCCACGGGGGGTCTTCGGCTATATGGCTACACCTTC
>TRBJ1-1|13|TRBV19|NA|NA
CASRTLSNTEAFF
TGTGCCAGCAGGACACTATCGAACACTGAAGCTTTCTTT
>TRBJ2-1|13|TRBV5-6|few|TRBD1
CASRRTGSNEQFF
TGTGCCAGCAGAAGGACAGGGAGCAATGAGCAGTTCTTC
>TRBJ1-4|15|TRBV9|NA|NA
CASSHGGTPNEKLFF
TGTGCCAGCTCTCACGGCGGGACACCTAATGAAAAACTGTTTTTT
>TRBJ1-2|14|TRBV30|NA|NA
CAWSKPSQGRGYTF
TGTGCCTGGAGTAAACCAAGCCAGGGGAGAGGCTACACCTTC
>TRBJ2-2|16|TRBV19|NA|TRBD1
CASSTFDRGVAGELFF
TGTGCCAGTAGTACCTTCGACAGGGGGGTTGCCGGGGAGCTGTTTTTT
>TRBJ2-1|14|TRBV6-2/TRBV6-3|NA|TRBD2
CASSYFGTRREQFF
TGTGCCAGCAGTTACTTTGGGACTAGGAGGGAGCAGTTCTTC
>TRBJ2-5|15|TRBV10-3|NA|NA
CAISSGTEYQETQYF
TGTGCCATCAGTTCAGGGACGGAATATCAAGAGACCCAGTACTTC
>TRBJ2-5|17|TRBV18|NA|TRBD1
CASSPPSGTGDGETQYF
TGTGCCAGCTCACCACCTTCCGGGACAGGGGATGGAGAGACCCAGTACTTC
>TRBJ1-4|16|TRBV5-1|NA|TRBD1
CASATGGSATNEKLFF
TGCGCCAGTGCGACAGGGGGTAGTGCAACTAATGAAAAACTGTTTTTT
>TRBJ1-6|14|TRBV2|few|TRBD1
CASSRDRARSPLHF
TGTGCCAGCAGCCGGGACAGGGCGAGATCACCCCTCCACTTT
>TRBJ2-1|16|TRBV19|NA|NA
CASSKAGGRSYNEQFF
TGTGCCAGTAGTAAGGCTGGGGGACGCTCCTACAATGAGCAGTTCTTC
>TRBJ2-3|17|TRBV7-9|once|NA
CASSLTLGRGMEATQYF
TGTGCCAGCAGCTTGACCCTAGGGCGGGGAATGGAGGCTACGCAGTATTTT
>TRBJ1-5|17|TRBV6-6|NA|TRBD1
CASSPGQGPASNQPQHF
TGTGCCAGCAGTCCGGGACAGGGACCGGCCAGCAATCAGCCCCAGCATTTT
>TRBJ1-2|14|TRBV6-5|NA|TRBD1
CASTSSEDRAGYTF
TGTGCCAGCACCTCCTCCGAGGACAGGGCCGGCTACACCTTC
>TRBJ2-1|15|TRBV15|NA|TRBD2
CATSRDSSGSDEQFF
TGTGCCACCAGCAGAGATAGTAGCGGGAGTGATGAGCAGTTCTTC
>TRBJ2-5|16|TRBV2|once|TRBD2
CASSEGLAGGEETQYF
TGTGCCAGCAGTGAAGGTCTAGCGGGAGGTGAGGAGACCCAGTACTTC
>TRBJ2-7|13|TRBV5-1|NA|NA
CASSRGDSYEQYF
TGCGCCAGCAGCAGGGGGGATTCCTACGAGCAGTACTTC
>TRBJ1-5|15|TRBV18|NA|NA
CASSPPKGGNQPQHF
TGTGCCAGCTCACCACCGAAGGGGGGAAATCAGCCCCAGCATTTT
>TRBJ2-1|16|TRBV7-2|NA|TRBD2
CASSPRTSGNYNEQFF
TGTGCCAGCAGCCCCCGGACTAGCGGGAACTACAATGAGCAGTTCTTC
>TRBJ2-1|17|TRBV5-4|NA|TRBD2
CASSPKSTRGLAGQQFF
TGTGCCAGCAGCCCGAAGTCCACGCGCGGACTAGCGGGACAGCAGTTCTTC
>TRBJ2-7|17|TRBV28|NA|NA
CASSTDPGRSGSYEQYF
TGTGCCAGCAGTACCGACCCGGGCAGGTCGGGGTCCTACGAGCAGTACTTC
>TRBJ2-5|15|TRBV28|NA|TRBD2
CASSFSGGAKETQYF
TGTGCCAGCAGTTTTAGCGGGGGAGCAAAAGAGACCCAGTACTTC
>TRBJ2-7|11|TRBV6-2/TRBV6-3|NA|NA
CASSNQYEQYF
TGTGCCAGCAGTAATCAATACGAGCAGTACTTC
>TRBJ1-2|14|TRBV3-1/TRBV3-2|NA|NA
CASSQDTRAVGYTF
TGTGCCAGCAGCCAAGATACCAGGGCGGTCGGCTACACCTTC
>TRBJ1-5|15|TRBV6-5|NA|NA
CASSGLGRGPGPQHF
TGTGCCAGCAGCGGCCTTGGAAGGGGCCCTGGGCCCCAGCATTTT